What follows is one TCR beta chain and its context. Its antigen is not known. These data belong to a study of T cells expressing NK-cell markers. On the study more broadly: The study drew TCR beta repertoires from sorted CD3+CD56+NKG2C+, CD3+CD56+NKG2C- and CD3+CD56-NKG2C+ T cells. Findings and limits, study-wide: Researchers report these clonotypes also headed the CD3+CD56-NKG2C+ fraction in a handful of donors.

CDR1 is LGHDT and CDR2 is YNNKEL in the germline V gene (reference sequence). The CDR3 has 18 residues. 5'RACE template switching with UMIs produced the TCR beta cDNA. After re-calling the 5' RACE reads, TCRdb lists one entry per CDR3 protein, DNA absent. This sample's table has about 260,000 distinct CDR3 sequences. The TCR comes from a man aged 18 to 30 in good health. The chain has TRBV3-1 and TRBJ2-1; TCRdb outputs TRBD2, but without DNA this stays unchecked. Sequencing input: blood T cells: a sorted CD56 or NKG2C T cell subset, CD4+ or CD8+ T cells, or bulk PBMC T cells (not recorded which). CDR3 loop: CASSQALAGGIVGNEQFF.